This record looks at one T cell receptor (beta chain) sequence and its context. As yet, its antigen is unknown. The data are from a study of memory CD4+ T cells and cytomegalovirus serostatus. Study overall: This sample comes from healthy Belgian adults, fewer than ten CMV seropositive, approximately 24 seronegative. Study results and limitations: The CMV-associated TCR signature appears largely within the CD4+ memory repertoire. Median bootstrapped AUC for CMV status was roughly 0.95 originally, about 0.9 US-trained.

The sort gate was single viable CD3+CD4+CD8-CD45RO+ cells for memory CD4+ T cells. J gave up 0 bases and V 2 bases, and 8 bases lay outside the gene matches. The CDR3 has 17 amino acids. Germline V gene lookup returns CDR1 SGHVS and CDR2 FNYEAQ. Only in-frame clones appear in the TCRdb table, and some are missing; sequencing was by immunoSEQ multiplex PCR. The profile shows some 80,000 clones, 65% to 85% of them singletons. The V gene is TRBV7-6, the J gene TRBJ1-1; 8 positions agree with TRBD1. The clonotype originates from an adult in good health and CMV-seronegative. What was sequenced was memory CD4+ T cells from blood. CDR3 bases: TGTGCCAGCAGCTTAAACCGGGACAGGCACCTGAACACTGAAGCTTTCTTT. As protein: CASSLNRDRHLNTEAFF.